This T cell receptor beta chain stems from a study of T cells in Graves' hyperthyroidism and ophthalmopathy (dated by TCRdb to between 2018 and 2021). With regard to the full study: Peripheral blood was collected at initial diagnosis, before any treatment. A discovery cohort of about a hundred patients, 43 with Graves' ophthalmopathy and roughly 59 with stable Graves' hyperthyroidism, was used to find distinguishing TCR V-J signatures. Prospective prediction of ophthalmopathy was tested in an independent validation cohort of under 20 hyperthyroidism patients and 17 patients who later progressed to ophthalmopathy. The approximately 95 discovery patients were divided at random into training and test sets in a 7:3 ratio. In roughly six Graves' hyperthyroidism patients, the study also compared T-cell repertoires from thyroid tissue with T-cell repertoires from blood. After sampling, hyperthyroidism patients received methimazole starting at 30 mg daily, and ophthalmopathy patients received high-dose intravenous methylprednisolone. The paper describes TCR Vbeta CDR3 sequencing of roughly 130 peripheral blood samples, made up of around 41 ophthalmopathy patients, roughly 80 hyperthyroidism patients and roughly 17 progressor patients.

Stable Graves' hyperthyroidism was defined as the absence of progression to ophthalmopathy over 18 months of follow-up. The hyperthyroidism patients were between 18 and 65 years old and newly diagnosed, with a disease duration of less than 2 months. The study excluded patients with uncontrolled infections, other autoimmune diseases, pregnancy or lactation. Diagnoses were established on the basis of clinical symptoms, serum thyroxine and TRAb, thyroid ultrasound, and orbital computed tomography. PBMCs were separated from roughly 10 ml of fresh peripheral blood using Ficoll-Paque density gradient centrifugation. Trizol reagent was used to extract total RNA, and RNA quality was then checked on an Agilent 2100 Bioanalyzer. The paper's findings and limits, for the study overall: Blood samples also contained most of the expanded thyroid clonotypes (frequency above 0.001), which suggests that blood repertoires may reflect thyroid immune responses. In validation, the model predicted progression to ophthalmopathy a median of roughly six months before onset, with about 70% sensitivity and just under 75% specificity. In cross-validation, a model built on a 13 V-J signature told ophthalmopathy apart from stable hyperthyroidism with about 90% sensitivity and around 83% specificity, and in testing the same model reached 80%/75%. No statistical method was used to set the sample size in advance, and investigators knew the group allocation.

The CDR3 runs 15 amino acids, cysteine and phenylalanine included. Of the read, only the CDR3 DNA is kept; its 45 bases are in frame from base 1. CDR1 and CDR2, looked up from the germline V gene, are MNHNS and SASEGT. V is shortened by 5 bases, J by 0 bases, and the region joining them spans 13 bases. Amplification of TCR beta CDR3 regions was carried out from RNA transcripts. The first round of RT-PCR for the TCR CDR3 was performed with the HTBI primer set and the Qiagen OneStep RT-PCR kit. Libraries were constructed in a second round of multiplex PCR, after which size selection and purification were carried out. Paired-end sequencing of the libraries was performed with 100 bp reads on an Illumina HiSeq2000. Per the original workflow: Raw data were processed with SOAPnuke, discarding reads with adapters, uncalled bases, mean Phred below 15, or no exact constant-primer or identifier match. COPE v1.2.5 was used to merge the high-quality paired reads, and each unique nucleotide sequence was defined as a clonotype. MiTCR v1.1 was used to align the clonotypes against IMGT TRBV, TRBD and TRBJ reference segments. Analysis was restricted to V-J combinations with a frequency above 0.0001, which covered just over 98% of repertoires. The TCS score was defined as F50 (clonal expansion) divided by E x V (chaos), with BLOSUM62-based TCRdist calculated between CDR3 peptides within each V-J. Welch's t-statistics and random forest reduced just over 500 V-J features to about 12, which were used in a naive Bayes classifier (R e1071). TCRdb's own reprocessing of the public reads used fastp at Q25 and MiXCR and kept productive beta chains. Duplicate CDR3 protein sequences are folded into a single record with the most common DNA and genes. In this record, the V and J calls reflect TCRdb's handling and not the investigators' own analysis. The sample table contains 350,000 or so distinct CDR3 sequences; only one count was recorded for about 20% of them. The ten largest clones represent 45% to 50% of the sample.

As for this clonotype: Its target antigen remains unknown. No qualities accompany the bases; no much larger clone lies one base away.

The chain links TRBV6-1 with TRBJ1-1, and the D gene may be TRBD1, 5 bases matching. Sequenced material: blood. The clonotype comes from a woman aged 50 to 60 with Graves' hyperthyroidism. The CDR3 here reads CASSPSGYLNTEAFF. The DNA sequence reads TGTGCCAGCAGTCCTTCAGGGTACTTGAACACTGAAGCTTTCTTT.